These T cell receptor beta chains were read from a single sample in a study of T-cell reconstitution after alpha-beta-depleted transplantation in children. Via MiXCR, TCRdb re-called the PCR reads, giving one row per CDR3 protein. Among 240,000 or so distinct CDR3 sequences listed, 12% were seen once. Sequencing was performed on PBMCs from the stem cell graft donor, taken from the stem cell graft. The origin of the receptors is a human donor who donated a stem cell graft to a child with acute lymphoblastic leukemia. Each CDR3 is given with its conserved first and last residue. The D gene is left open where the match is weak. Clone size appears in some rows only: once, few, many, or a class for an expanded clone.

cdr3_nt	cdr3_aa	clone_size	d_call	v_call	j_call
TGTGCCAGCCAACTAGGCGTTGACGAGCAGTTCTTC	CASQLGVDEQFF	many	.	TRBV6-2/TRBV6-3	TRBJ2-1
TGCAGTGCTAGCGGGACAGGGGAAGAGACCCAGTACTTC	CSASGTGEETQYF	many	TRBD1	TRBV20-1	TRBJ2-5
TGTGCCAGCAGTTATCTTACAGGGAGAAGTTCAGATACGCAGTATTTT	CASSYLTGRSSDTQYF	many	.	TRBV6-2/TRBV6-3	TRBJ2-3
TGTGCCTGGAGTCCGGGGACAGAAAATGAGCAGTTCTTC	CAWSPGTENEQFF	many	TRBD1	TRBV30	TRBJ2-1
TGTGCCAGCAGCTTCCAGGCACAAGAGACCCAGTACTTC	CASSFQAQETQYF	many	.	TRBV7-2	TRBJ2-5
TGCAGTCCATTTCGAGGGACAGGAGGACTCCAAGAGACCCAGTACTTC	CSPFRGTGGLQETQYF	many	TRBD1	TRBV20-1	TRBJ2-5
TGTGCCAGCAGCTTATACGAAGGTACCGAGCAGTACTTC	CASSLYEGTEQYF	many	.	TRBV7-9	TRBJ2-7
TGTGCCACCGGAGACAGCCGGCCCCAGCATTTT	CATGDSRPQHF	many	.	TRBV6-2/TRBV6-3	TRBJ1-5
TGTGCCATCAGTGAGTCGGGACAGGGGATTAACTATGGCTACACCTTC	CAISESGQGINYGYTF	many	TRBD1	TRBV10-3	TRBJ1-2
TGCGCCAGCAGCTTGGGTGGGGTTACCACAGATACGCAGTATTTT	CASSLGGVTTDTQYF	many	.	TRBV5-1	TRBJ2-3
TGTGCCAGCTTACCTCCACACAGGGAAGGCTACACCTTC	CASLPPHREGYTF	.	.	TRBV18	TRBJ1-2
TGTGCCATCAAGCCAGGGGATAGCAATCAGCCCCAGCATTTT	CAIKPGDSNQPQHF	.	.	TRBV10-3	TRBJ1-5
TGTGCCAGCAGTACGACAGGGGTCGGCACTGAAGCTTTCTTT	CASSTTGVGTEAFF	many	TRBD1	TRBV6-2/TRBV6-3	TRBJ1-1
TGCAGTGCTAGTCTCGGAGACAGGGTTATAGATACGCAGTATTTT	CSASLGDRVIDTQYF	many	TRBD1	TRBV20-1	TRBJ2-3
TGTGCCAGCTCAAAGGGGGTCCTTACCTACGAGCAGTACTTC	CASSKGVLTYEQYF	many	.	TRBV18	TRBJ2-7
TGTGCCATCGGAAAAAGATATAGCAATCAGCCCCAGCATTTT	CAIGKRYSNQPQHF	many	.	TRBV10-3	TRBJ1-5
TGTGCCAGCAGTTCCCAGACAGGGGTGCGGAATGAGCAGTTCTTC	CASSSQTGVRNEQFF	.	TRBD1	TRBV6-2/TRBV6-3	TRBJ2-1
TGTGCCAGCAGCGATTACACGGGGTCGGGAAAACTGTTTTTT	CASSDYTGSGKLFF	many	.	TRBV9	TRBJ1-4
TGCAGCGTTAGAGGGGTTTCTGGGGCCAACGTCCTGACTTTC	CSVRGVSGANVLTF	many	.	TRBV29-1	TRBJ2-6
TGTGCCAGCAGTTTCATAGGACCCGGAAACACTGAAGCTTTCTTT	CASSFIGPGNTEAFF	many	.	TRBV27	TRBJ1-1
TGTGCCAGCAGGTTGACTAGCGGGAGGGCCTCGAATGAGCAGTTCTTC	CASRLTSGRASNEQFF	many	TRBD2	TRBV12-3/TRBV12-4	TRBJ2-1
TGTGCCAGCAGCCAAGGACAGGGGAGCGGCTACGAGCAGTACTTC	CASSQGQGSGYEQYF	many	TRBD1	TRBV4-2	TRBJ2-7
TGTGCCAGCAGTTTATGGGCAGGTGTTAACGAGCAGTACTTC	CASSLWAGVNEQYF	many	.	TRBV28	TRBJ2-7
TGTGCCAGCAGTAAGGTGGATCGCCAAGAGACCCAGTACTTC	CASSKVDRQETQYF	many	.	TRBV27	TRBJ2-5
TGTGCCAGCAGCTACTTAGGTGGGACAGTCACAGATACGCAGTATTTT	CASSYLGGTVTDTQYF	.	.	TRBV21-1	TRBJ2-3
TGTGCCACCGCTAGCGGGAGAAACCTCAACACCGGGGAGCTGTTTTTT	CATASGRNLNTGELFF	many	TRBD2	TRBV5-6	TRBJ2-2
TGCGCCAGCAGCCAAGGGACAGCTTACACTGAAGCTTTCTTT	CASSQGTAYTEAFF	many	TRBD1	TRBV5-1	TRBJ1-1
TGTGCCAGCAGTTTTGGCGGGGGGCGGAACTATGGCTACACCTTC	CASSFGGGRNYGYTF	many	.	TRBV12-3/TRBV12-4	TRBJ1-2
TGTGCCAGCAGTCGCGGGACGGAGGCGAACACCGGGGAGCTGTTTTTT	CASSRGTEANTGELFF	many	.	TRBV27	TRBJ2-2
TGTGCCAGCAGCATGACAGGCTCCTACGAGCAGTACTTC	CASSMTGSYEQYF	many	.	TRBV7-9	TRBJ2-7
TGTGCCACCTCAGGGGCTCAGAAGGGCGTCCTGACTTTC	CATSGAQKGVLTF	many	.	TRBV24-1	TRBJ2-6
TGTGCCAGCAGGGGCTACGAGCAGTACTTC	CASRGYEQYF	many	.	TRBV12-3/TRBV12-4	TRBJ2-7
TGCTGTGCTAGAGATCCTACCAGGGGGTATAGCAATCAGCCCCAGCATTTT	CCARDPTRGYSNQPQHF	.	TRBD1	TRBV20-1	TRBJ1-5
TGTGCCATCATGGGACAGGGGCTGGGCAATGAGCAGTTCTTC	CAIMGQGLGNEQFF	many	TRBD1	TRBV10-3	TRBJ2-1
TGCAGTGCTATCCCCGACAGGGGGATTCAGCCCCAGCATTTT	CSAIPDRGIQPQHF	many	TRBD1	TRBV20-1	TRBJ1-5
TGTGCCAGCAGGCGAGGCGGGAATGAGCAGTTCTTC	CASRRGGNEQFF	many	.	TRBV27	TRBJ2-1
TGCAGTGCGCCCTCTTTGTATCCGACAGGGACCGGAGAGACCCAGTACTTC	CSAPSLYPTGTGETQYF	.	TRBD1	TRBV20-1	TRBJ2-5
TGTGCCAGCCTGCCGGGCTCATTGAACACTGAAGCTTTCTTT	CASLPGSLNTEAFF	many	.	TRBV6-1	TRBJ1-1
TGCGCCAGCAGTCCCGGTGGGGGACAGGGAAGCACAGATACGCAGTATTTT	CASSPGGGQGSTDTQYF	many	TRBD1	TRBV4-3	TRBJ2-3
TGTGCCAGCAGCTCCGGAGCGACCACCACAGATACGCAGTATTTT	CASSSGATTTDTQYF	once	.	TRBV5-6	TRBJ2-3
TGTGCCAGCAGCATAGGACTTTCCCCGGGCAATGAGCAGTTCTTC	CASSIGLSPGNEQFF	many	.	TRBV13	TRBJ2-1
TGTGCCAGCAGCTTACTCCCTGGACGCCAGGGGTACCCAGATACGCAGTATTTT	CASSLLPGRQGYPDTQYF	many	.	TRBV7-6	TRBJ2-3
TGCAGCGTTGAAGAACTCGCAGGGTACACCATATATTTT	CSVEELAGYTIYF	many	.	TRBV29-1	TRBJ1-3
TGTGCCAGCAGCCGATCAGGGGTTCGCACCGGGGAGCTGTTTTTT	CASSRSGVRTGELFF	.	.	TRBV7-2	TRBJ2-2
TGTGCCACCGGCGTCAGCGCTGGGAGCTCCTACAATGAGCAGTTCTTC	CATGVSAGSSYNEQFF	many	.	TRBV15	TRBJ2-1
TGCAGTGCTAGTCCCGCGACAGGGGTCATGAACACTGAAGCTTTCTTT	CSASPATGVMNTEAFF	many	TRBD1	TRBV20-1	TRBJ1-1
TGTGCCATGAGCTTCTGGACAGGAAACTACGAGCAGTACTTC	CAMSFWTGNYEQYF	.	TRBD1	TRBV5-6	TRBJ2-7
TGTGCCAGCACCCCTCGAGGGGTAATCGGGGAGCTGTTTTTT	CASTPRGVIGELFF	many	.	TRBV7-8	TRBJ2-2
TGCAGTGCTAGAGATAGGGCAGGGTCCCCCTACGAGCAGTACTTC	CSARDRAGSPYEQYF	many	.	TRBV20-1	TRBJ2-7
TGTGCCAGCAGCTTAGGCGGGAGTGTAAATGAGCAGTTCTTC	CASSLGGSVNEQFF	many	TRBD2	TRBV7-2	TRBJ2-1
TGCGCCAGCAGTGCCCTAACCTACGAGCAGTACTTC	CASSALTYEQYF	many	.	TRBV10-2	TRBJ2-7
TGTGCCAGCAGCTCCGGGGACATTTCCATTCAGTACTTC	CASSSGDISIQYF	.	.	TRBV7-9	TRBJ2-4
TGCGCCAGCAGCCCCCGGACAGGAGGTCCCCTCTACGAGCAGTACTTC	CASSPRTGGPLYEQYF	few	TRBD1	TRBV4-3	TRBJ2-7
TGCGCCAGCAGCACTCCGGTGGGTAACACTGAAGCTTTCTTT	CASSTPVGNTEAFF	many	.	TRBV5-1	TRBJ1-1